This T cell receptor beta chain was observed in a study of blood T cell repertoires in COVID-19. As for the study in general: There were acute and convalescent COVID-19 samples, and they came from the United States, Italy and Spain. In each case, the material was cDNA or gDNA derived from T cells, B-cell-depleted T cells, or PBMCs.

Original analysis: Cell counts per sample came from amplifying reference gene primers. Assay: immunoSEQ multiplex PCR; the TCRdb copy retains only in-frame clones and omits some. Clonal size and the V and J genes are those of that table, whereas D and trimming came from the DNA. Of about 200,000 clones detected, approximately 90% appear once; the ten largest clones hold roughly 4.2%. CDR3 length: 13 amino acids. CDR1 is MNHNS and CDR2 is SASEGT in the germline V gene. Trimming pared 3 bases from V and 6 bases from J, leaving 11 bases between. The origin of this receptor is a man aged 45 to 65 with acute or convalescent COVID-19. The sequenced sample consisted of peripheral blood. The V and J genes are TRBV6-1 and TRBJ1-1; a weak D match, TRBD1 (6 bases). In nucleotides, the CDR3 is TGTGCCAGCAGTGATTGGGGGCTTTCTGAAGCTTTCTTT. Its protein product is CASSDWGLSEAFF.